This T cell receptor beta chain was identified during a study of cytomegalovirus exposure and HLA in healthy donors. At the level of the study: The approximately 130 validation repertoires and the roughly 670 first-cohort repertoires shared a platform, a later analysis reported. Study-level points and caveats: In a later analysis, first-cohort TCR clusters were found to tend to co-occur in the approximately 120 validation repertoires. Testing in vitro showed a few CMV-associated chains specific for CMV antigens. Reports showed the classifier diagnosing cytomegalovirus status with high specificity and sensitivity.

The V gene lost 3 bases and the J gene lost 7 bases, with 9 bases spanning the gap. CDR1 GTSNPN and CDR2 SVGIG come from the germline V gene (reference sequence). CDR3 length: 11 residues. About this clone: Antigen: not known.

Some clones are missing from TCRdb's copy, which holds only in-frame ones; the method was immunoSEQ multiplex PCR. This table holds 150,000 to 200,000 clones, around nine tenths found once. Sequencing was performed on PBMCs. The chain carries TRBV30 and TRBJ1-2, with D perhaps matching TRBD1 (6 bases). The TCR comes from a woman in her twenties or thirties in good health and CMV-seronegative. As DNA, the CDR3 is TGTGCCTGGAGCTTGGGGGCTGGCTACACCTTC. Encoded protein: CAWSLGAGYTF. Variable domain in full (rest from reference TRBV30 and TRBJ1-2): SQTIHQWPATLVQPVGSPLSLECTVEGTSNPNLYWYRQAAGRGLQLLFYSVGIGQISSEVPQNLSASRPQDRQFILSSKKLLLSDSGFYLCAWSLGAGYTFGSGTRLTVV.